Presented here are 25 T cell receptor beta chains from one specimen sequenced in a study of blood T cell repertoires in COVID-19. Here immunoSEQ multiplex PCR was the method, and the copy in TCRdb shows in-frame clones only, minus some. This sample has roughly 340,000 clones, with 87% found just once. Sequencing was carried out using peripheral blood. The receptors shown here come from a woman aged 45-65 years with COVID-19, enrolled during active disease.

The rearrangement joins TRBV10-1 to TRBJ2-3; D is perhaps TRBD1 (6 bases). The CDR3 length is 15 residues. Trimming removed 3 bases at V and 2 bases at J, with 12 bases between. Per germline, CDR1 WNHNN and CDR2 SYGVQD (reference sequence). The CDR3 DNA is TGCGCCAGCAGTGACAGGGGATTGAACACAGATACGCAGTATTTT. Its protein product is CASSDRGLNTDTQYF.

The chain has TRBV6-5 and TRBJ1-5; TRBD1 might be the D (5 bases). V lost 6 bases to trimming and J lost 6 bases, with 15 bases between them. Germline CDR1 MNHEY, CDR2 SVGAGI. CDR3 length: 14 amino acids. Here the CDR3 reads CASSTGRDGQPQHF. As DNA, the CDR3 is TGTGCCAGCAGCACGGGGAGGGACGGTCAGCCCCAGCATTTT.

This clone was seen a single time. J is TRBJ2-7 and V is TRBV7-9; 11 bases match TRBD2. CDR1 and CDR2 from the germline V gene are SEHNR and FQNEAQ (reference sequence). The CDR3 is made up of 15 amino acids. Unmatched junction bases numbered 7, after V lost 2 bases and J lost 7 bases. For the CDR3, the DNA is TGTGCCAGCAGCTTAACTAGCGGGAGTCTGGGGGAGCAGTACTTC. Its protein product is CASSLTSGSLGEQYF. Looking up the rest from reference TRBV7-9 and TRBJ2-7 gives the full variable domain: DTGVSQNPRHKITKRGQNVTFRCDPISEHNRLYWYRQTLGQGPEFLTYFQNEAQLEKSRLLSDRFSAERPKGSFSTLEIQRTEQGDSAMYLCASSLTSGSLGEQYFGPGTRLTVT.

The chain joins TRBV7-8 to TRBJ2-5; 7 nucleotides match TRBD1. The V gene end was trimmed by 3 bases and the J gene end by 4 bases; junction bases not matched to a gene: 11. This CDR3 comprises 16 residues. Germline V gene data show CDR1 as SGHVS and CDR2 as FQNEAQ. In DNA form, the CDR3 reads TGTGCCAGCAGCTTGGGACAGAGCTACTTGGGAGAGACCCAGTACTTC. Its translation: CASSLGQSYLGETQYF.

This clone appeared once. The CDR3 bases are TGTGCCAGCCAGGGGAGCGGGGCCTACAATGAGCAGTTCTTC. Its protein is CASQGSGAYNEQFF. V usage is TRBV9 and J usage is TRBJ2-1, with a tentative D call TRBD2 (7 bases). Trimming cost V 7 bases and J 2 bases, with 13 bases left between them. Germline assignment: CDR1 SGDLS and CDR2 YYNGEE. The CDR3 runs 14 residues.

The chain couples TRBV7-9 to TRBJ2-1, with D tentatively TRBD2 (7 bases). This CDR3 spans 15 amino acids. Germline CDR1 reads SEHNR; CDR2 reads FQNEAQ (reference sequence). V was trimmed by 3 bases and J by 9 bases, leaving 18 bases between them. Here the CDR3 DNA reads TGTGCCAGCAGCTTGGGAGGGGGAGGGTTGTTTGAGCAGTTCTTC. Encoded protein: CASSLGGGGLFEQFF.

CDR3: CSVLGGYAYGYTF. CDR3 DNA: TGCAGCGTCTTGGGGGGATATGCCTATGGCTACACCTTC. This chain joins TRBV29-1 and TRBJ1-2; TRBD1 might be the D (5 bases). Germline values: CDR1 SQVTM, CDR2 ANQGSEA. The CDR3 is 13 amino acids. Trimming shortened V by 6 bases and J by 4 bases, and 15 bases separated the two germline ends.

The V gene is TRBV11-3, the J gene TRBJ1-3; 9 bases match TRBD1. V shed 4 bases, J shed 4 bases, and the junction held 2 bases outside the gene matches. CDR1 and CDR2 from the germline V gene are SGHNT and YENEEA. The CDR3 covers 14 residues. The CDR3 here is CASSSGQGGNTIYF. The CDR3, as DNA: TGTGCCAGCAGCTCTGGACAGGGGGGAAACACCATATATTTT.

The chain has TRBV27 and TRBJ1-4, with TRBD1 matching over 9 bases. V dropped 6 bases and J dropped 7; count of bases not matched to a gene: 9. In germline, CDR1 is MNHEY, CDR2 SMNVEV (reference sequence). This CDR3 spans 15 amino acids. CDR3 protein: CASRPTGTGFEKLFF. The CDR3 region has the DNA TGTGCCAGCAGGCCCACCGGGACAGGGTTTGAAAAACTGTTTTTT.

The chain joins TRBV19 to TRBJ1-3; 8 bases line up with TRBD1. V lost 5 bases and J lost 7; bases outside the gene matches: 19. CDR1 LNHDA and CDR2 SQIVND come from the germline V gene (reference sequence). The CDR3 is 18 amino acids. The CDR3 DNA sequence: TGTGCCAGTAGTCCGGGACAGGCGCCGTCTGGAAGTCGCAACACCATATATTTT. Translated: CASSPGQAPSGSRNTIYF.

The rearrangement links TRBV5-6 to TRBJ2-5, with TRBD2 matching 7 bases. The ends lost 0 bases at V and 2 bases at J; junction bases unmatched: 13. The CDR3 spans 18 residues. The germline CDR1 and CDR2 sequences are SGHDT and YYEEEE. Written as DNA, the CDR3 is TGTGCCAGCAGCTTGGGATCGGCAGGGCGGGGGATTCAAGAGACCCAGTACTTC. Its protein product is CASSLGSAGRGIQETQYF.

This chain connects TRBV6-2 or TRBV6-3 to TRBJ1-2, with D unresolved. V was pared by 2 bases and J by 4 bases, with 14 bases between. The CDR3 runs 15 residues. Germline V gene sequence: CDR1 MNHEY, CDR2 SVGEGT. Here the CDR3 reads CASSYAGIHLYGYTF. The CDR3 DNA reads TGTGCCAGCAGTTACGCCGGGATCCACCTCTATGGCTACACCTTC.

This rearrangement joins TRBV11-3 to TRBJ1-1; D is possibly TRBD1 (6 bases). The CDR3 sequence is 13 residues long. Germline V lookup: CDR1 SGHNT, CDR2 YENEEA. V was shortened by 0 bases and J by 8 bases, with 10 bases between the two germline ends. The CDR3 reads CASSLEGGREAFF. The CDR3 DNA reads TGTGCCAGCAGCTTAGAAGGGGGAAGGGAAGCTTTCTTT.

The rearrangement links TRBV7-2 to TRBJ2-1; TRBD2 matches at 7 bases. The junction had 11 bases not matched to a gene; V was cut back by 5 bases and J by 4 bases. The CDR3 is 16 residues long. Per germline, CDR1 SGHTA and CDR2 FQGNSA. The CDR3 is CASSPQAGLTYNEQFF. The CDR3, as DNA: TGTGCCAGCAGCCCTCAAGCGGGACTAACTTACAATGAGCAGTTCTTC.

V is TRBV5-1 and J is TRBJ2-1; tentative D call: TRBD2 (5 bases). The CDR3 totals 13 residues. CDR1 is SGHRS, CDR2 YFSETQ, per germline. With 4 bases removed from V and 8 bases from J, the gap between germline ends came to 13 bases. The CDR3 protein is CASSIEGGDEQFF. CDR3 DNA: TGCGCCAGCAGCATCGAGGGTGGGGATGAGCAGTTCTTC. Using reference TRBV5-1 and TRBJ2-1 for the parts outside the CDR3, the full variable domain is KAGVTQTPRYLIKTRGQQVTLSCSPISGHRSVSWYQQTPGQGLQFLFEYFSETQRNKGNFPGRFSGRQFSNSRSEMNVSTLELGDSALYLCASSIEGGDEQFFGPGTRLTVL.

CDR3 sequence (DNA): TGTGCCAGCAGAAACAGGGGGCAGGCAGGATCACCCCTCCACTTT. Its translation: CASRNRGQAGSPLHF. The J gene is TRBJ1-6, the V gene TRBV25-1; 9 nucleotides align to TRBD1. J was trimmed by 10 bases and V by 6 bases; bases with no gene match: 10. In germline, CDR1 is MGHDK, CDR2 SYGVNS. The CDR3 covers 15 residues.

This clone was seen just once. Other nucleotide sequences in the sample specify the same CDR3. The chain is built from TRBV5-1 and TRBJ2-3; 9 bases are shared with TRBD1. Germline V gene data show CDR1 as SGHRS and CDR2 as YFSETQ. This CDR3 comprises 15 residues. Trimming at V came to 0 bases and at J to 3 bases, leaving 2 bases not matched to a gene. The CDR3 region is CASSLVTGGTDTQYF. CDR3 nucleotide sequence: TGCGCCAGCAGCTTGGTGACAGGGGGTACAGATACGCAGTATTTT.

The genes are TRBV7-8 and TRBJ2-4; 12 bases match TRBD2. The V gene end was trimmed by 5 bases and the J gene end by 8 bases; junction bases not matched to a gene: 13. From germline, CDR1 is SGHVS and CDR2 FQNEAQ. The CDR3 runs to 17 residues. The CDR3 loop reads CASSMGLAGDVRDIQYF. CDR3 coding DNA: TGTGCCAGCAGCATGGGACTAGCGGGCGACGTTAGGGACATTCAGTACTTC.

The chain carries TRBV3-1 (or the pseudogene TRBV3-2) and TRBJ1-1; no clear D gene. CDR1 and CDR2 from the germline V gene are LGHDT and YNNKEL (reference sequence). Trimming left V 2 bases short and J 1 base short, with 8 bases between. This CDR3 has 14 residues. The CDR3 protein is CASSQQISNTEAFF. The CDR3 DNA sequence: TGTGCCAGCAGCCAACAGATCTCGAACACTGAAGCTTTCTTT.

The CDR3 spells CAAGTRANSPLHF. CDR3 DNA sequence: TGCGCCGCGGGGACCAGGGCTAATTCACCCCTCCACTTT. The chain carries TRBV10-1 and TRBJ1-6; maybe TRBD1 (5 bases). The length of the CDR3 is 13 residues. V was clipped by 11 bases and J by 6 bases, with 14 bases between them. Germline V gives CDR1 WNHNN, CDR2 SYGVQD (reference sequence).

The rearrangement joins TRBV6-5 to TRBJ2-7; TRBD2 is a possible D gene (5 bases). Trimming pared 8 bases from V and 3 bases from J, leaving 17 bases between. The CDR3 totals 14 residues. In germline, CDR1 is MNHEY, CDR2 SVGAGI. The CDR3 nucleotides are TGTGCCAGCCGGGGTGTGGACGGATACTACGAGCAGTACTTC. It encodes CASRGVDGYYEQYF.

The J gene is TRBJ2-2, the V gene TRBV18; TRBD2 aligns across 9 bases. CDR1 KGHSH and CDR2 LQKENI come from the germline V gene. V lost 1 base and J lost 0; bases outside the gene matches: 3. The CDR3 is 17 residues long. The CDR3: CASSPRLAGSNTGELFF. The CDR3 DNA is TGTGCCAGCTCACCACGGCTAGCGGGGTCGAACACCGGGGAGCTGTTTTTT. Together with reference TRBV18 and TRBJ2-2, the CDR3 gives the full variable domain: NAGVMQNPRHLVRRRGQEARLRCSPMKGHSHVYWYRQLPEEGLKFMVYLQKENIIDESGMPKERFSAEFPKEGPSILRIQQVVRGDSAAYFCASSPRLAGSNTGELFFGEGSRLTVL.

This clone has a single count. The chain recombines TRBV3-1 (or the pseudogene TRBV3-2) with TRBJ2-5, with 9 nucleotides matching TRBD1. CDR1 LGHDT and CDR2 YNNKEL come from the germline V gene (reference sequence). This CDR3 is 15 amino acids long. J lost 5 bases, V lost 2 bases, and 6 bases had no gene match. DNA for the CDR3: TGTGCCAGCAGCCAACCACGGGACAGGGATGAGACCCAGTACTTC. This translates into CASSQPRDRDETQYF.

This sequence joins TRBV29-1 and TRBJ1-4; tentatively, D is TRBD1 (5 bases). The CDR3 has 14 residues. The ends were cut back, 3 bases at V and 8 bases at J, with 16 bases in the middle. From germline, CDR1 is SQVTM and CDR2 ANQGSEA. The DNA for the CDR3 is TGCAGCGTTGAGGGTTATAGGGGCGGAGAAAAACTGTTTTTT. It specifies CSVEGYRGGEKLFF.

V is TRBV5-1 and J is TRBJ2-5; 13 nucleotides line up with TRBD2. Germline V gene lookup returns CDR1 SGHRS and CDR2 YFSETQ. CDR3 length equals 17 residues. Trimming at V came to 4 bases and at J to 2 bases, leaving 8 bases not matched to a gene. The CDR3 nucleotides are TGCGCCAGCAGCCCGGGCACTAGCGGGAGGGTACAAGAGACCCAGTACTTC. Amino acids: CASSPGTSGRVQETQYF. Variable domain in full (rest from reference TRBV5-1 and TRBJ2-5): KAGVTQTPRYLIKTRGQQVTLSCSPISGHRSVSWYQQTPGQGLQFLFEYFSETQRNKGNFPGRFSGRQFSNSRSEMNVSTLELGDSALYLCASSPGTSGRVQETQYFGPGTRLLVL.